The 22 T cell receptor beta chains in this list originate from one sample, sequenced in a study of early T cells in non-severe SARS-CoV-2 infection. TCRdb analysed the 5' RACE reads with MiXCR anew, one entry per CDR3 protein. The sample has approximately 70,000 distinct CDR3 sequences; 9.5% to 15% are singletons. The sample in question was whole blood, obtained at baseline. These receptors came from an adult who was a healthcare worker with PCR-confirmed SARS-CoV-2 infection or an uninfected control (not recorded which).

A few counts support this clonotype. The rearrangement links TRBV20-1 to TRBJ2-1; 7 positions agree with TRBD2. The trim removed 6 bases at V and 3 bases at J, leaving 8 bases unmatched. This CDR3 has 14 amino acids. Germline V gene lookup returns CDR1 DFQATT and CDR2 SNEGSKA (reference sequence). CDR3 sequence: CSAQPGLNYNEQFF. CDR3 coding DNA: TGCAGTGCGCAGCCGGGACTAAACTACAATGAGCAGTTCTTC.

V and J are TRBV6-5 and TRBJ1-2; D perhaps matches TRBD1 (5 bases). The CDR3 extends over 13 amino acids. V gave up 2 bases and J gave up 8 bases, with 12 bases separating them. Per germline, CDR1 MNHEY and CDR2 SVGAGI. The CDR3 DNA reads TGTGCCAGCAGTTACAGCAGGGAACGGGGCTACACCTTC. This sequence encodes CASSYSRERGYTF.

This clonotype has only a few counts. The chain combines TRBV2 with TRBJ2-4; D not resolved. Germline lookup yields CDR1 SNHLY and CDR2 FYNNEI. CDR3 size: 13 residues. The germline V and J ends were trimmed by 0 bases and 10 bases, with 10 bases remaining between them. CDR3 in amino acids: CASSEAPLSIQYF. Here the CDR3 DNA reads TGTGCCAGCAGTGAAGCCCCACTTTCGATTCAGTACTTC. Looking up the rest from reference TRBV2 and TRBJ2-4 gives the full variable domain: EPEVTQTPSHQVTQMGQEVILRCVPISNHLYFYWYRQILGQKVEFLVSFYNNEISEKSEIFDDQFSVERPDGSNFTLKIRSTKLEDSAMYFCASSEAPLSIQYFGAGTRLSVL.

In its sample, this clonotype was seen many times. The chain links TRBV29-1 to TRBJ2-1; weak D call: TRBD2 (5 bases). The length of the CDR3 is 17 residues. Trimming removed 0 bases at V and 0 bases at J, with 15 bases between. The V gene's germline CDR1 is SQVTM and CDR2 ANQGSEA. The CDR3 DNA sequence: TGCAGCGTTGAAGATGGGGATCACACTAGCTCCTACAATGAGCAGTTCTTC. Its translation is CSVEDGDHTSSYNEQFF.

This chain joins TRBV27 and TRBJ1-2, with 9 nucleotides matching TRBD1. The ends lost 5 bases at V and 8 bases at J; junction bases unmatched: 9. This CDR3 comprises 14 residues. Looked up from germline, CDR1 is MNHEY and CDR2 is SMNVEV (reference sequence). CDR3 coding DNA: TGTGCCAGCAGTCCCCGGACAGGGGAAGTAGGCTACACCTTC. It translates to CASSPRTGEVGYTF.

This clonotype was detected only a few times. This chain connects TRBV4-1 to TRBJ1-5; a weak D match, TRBD1 (5 bases). The CDR3 totals 17 residues. Deletions cut 0 bases from V and 3 bases from J, with 15 bases between. CDR1 and CDR2 (germline): MGHRA, YSYEKL. CDR3 DNA sequence: TGCGCCAGCAGCCAAGAGGAGGGTGGGACTGTCAATCAGCCCCAGCATTTT. Its translation is CASSQEEGGTVNQPQHF.

The sample holds a few counts of this clonotype. This chain joins TRBV29-1 and TRBJ2-4; D call uncertain. V was pared by 5 bases and J by 7 bases, with 18 bases between. This CDR3 contains 14 residues. Germline CDR1 SQVTM, CDR2 ANQGSEA. The CDR3 protein is CSVTNSLIGNIQYF. Here the CDR3 DNA reads TGCAGCGTTACCAACTCATTAATCGGTAACATTCAGTACTTC.

This clonotype has at least ten counts. The V and J genes are TRBV23-1 and TRBJ2-7; the D gene could be TRBD1 or TRBD2 (5 bases each). TRBV23-1 is placed among ORFs of uncertain function. The V and J ends lost 1 base and 5 bases respectively, with 15 bases between them. The CDR3 loop spans 15 amino acids. The CDR3 protein is CASSQLRDANHEQYF. For the CDR3, the DNA is TGCGCCAGCAGTCAATTGAGGGACGCGAACCACGAGCAGTACTTC.

The rearrangement links TRBV19 to TRBJ2-7; D is possibly TRBD1 or TRBD2 (5 bases each). The germline gives CDR1 LNHDA, CDR2 SQIVND (reference sequence). The CDR3 sequence is 14 residues long. The ends were cut back, 7 bases at V and 2 bases at J, with 15 bases in the middle. CDR3: CASKPGLGAYEQYF. CDR3 coding DNA: TGTGCCAGTAAACCGGGGTTAGGGGCCTACGAGCAGTACTTC.

The rearrangement joins TRBV5-1 to TRBJ2-7, with D maybe TRBD1 (6 bases). V was pared by 0 bases and J by 0 bases, with 10 bases between. CDR1 SGHRS and CDR2 YFSETQ come from the germline V gene. The CDR3 length is 15 residues. The CDR3 nucleotides are TGCGCCAGCAGCTTGGCACAGGGATACTCCTACGAGCAGTACTTC. It specifies CASSLAQGYSYEQYF.

This clonotype was seen more than once but under ten times. DNA of the CDR3: TGTGCCAGCAGTCCTCTTCGGGACCCACCGCAAGGGTTCTTT. Encoded protein: CASSPLRDPPQGFF. The rearrangement uses TRBV2 and TRBJ1-1, with a possible D match to TRBD1 (5 bases). V shed 5 bases and J shed 14 bases, with 24 bases lying between them. CDR1 is SNHLY, CDR2 FYNNEI, per germline. CDR3 length equals 14 residues.

This clonotype was counted at least ten times. The V call is TRBV18, the J call TRBJ2-3, with a possible D match to TRBD1 (6 bases). V lost 3 bases and J lost 6, with 10 bases in between. This CDR3 has 13 amino acids. The germline CDR1 and CDR2 sequences are KGHSH and LQKENI. The CDR3 nucleotides are TGTGCCAGCTCACCGAACAGGGAGGATACGCAGTATTTT. This gives the protein CASSPNREDTQYF.

The gene calls are TRBV6-1 and TRBJ1-2, with D unclear. Germline CDR1 MNHNS, CDR2 SASEGT. Deletions cut 11 bases from V and 8 bases from J, with 21 bases between. This CDR3 region has 13 residues. CDR3 in DNA: TGTGCCTCTTCCACCCGGACGGCAGGCGGCTACACCTTC. Protein sequence: CASSTRTAGGYTF.

The V call is TRBV3-1, the J call TRBJ2-1; D may be TRBD1 (6 bases). Germline V gene data show CDR1 as LGHDT and CDR2 as YNNKEL (reference sequence). Trimming pared 4 bases from V and 4 bases from J, leaving 17 bases between. The CDR3 covers 16 residues. CDR3 sequence reads: CASSLRTVNVYNEQFF. The DNA for the CDR3 is TGTGCCAGCAGCCTACGGACAGTTAATGTTTACAATGAGCAGTTCTTC.

The V and J genes are TRBV7-2 and TRBJ1-1, with 11 nucleotides matching TRBD1. J was trimmed by 2 bases and V by 6 bases; bases with no gene match: 8. The V gene's germline CDR1 is SGHTA and CDR2 FQGNSA. The CDR3 contains 16 residues. The CDR3 nucleotides read TGTGCCAGCAGGCCGGGACAGGGGGTAGGAAACACTGAAGCTTTCTTT. Translating gives CASRPGQGVGNTEAFF.

This clonotype came up many times. V is TRBV7-3 and J is TRBJ2-1, with D perhaps matching TRBD2 (5 bases). This CDR3 spans 16 amino acids. Trimming cost V 2 bases and J 2 bases, with 13 bases left between them. Germline lookup yields CDR1 SGHTA and CDR2 FQGTGA. CDR3 in DNA: TGTGCCAGCAGCTTAGAGGGTGAGCCTACCTACAATGAGCAGTTCTTC. This gives the protein CASSLEGEPTYNEQFF.

This clonotype was seen only a few times. The J gene is TRBJ1-2, the V gene TRBV20-1; D not certain. The V gene lost 0 bases and the J gene lost 8 bases, with 13 bases spanning the gap. Germline CDR1 reads DFQATT; CDR2 reads SNEGSKA (reference sequence). The CDR3 spans 13 residues. The DNA for the CDR3 is TGCAGTGCTAGAGATCCCGTTTTATGGGGCTACACCTTC. This codes for CSARDPVLWGYTF.

This chain connects TRBV14 to TRBJ1-2, with TRBD1 as a possible D gene (5 bases). Germline V CDR1 and CDR2: SGHDN, FVKESK. Deletions cut 1 base from V and 2 bases from J, with 11 bases between. CDR3 length: 15 amino acids. The DNA for the CDR3 is TGTGCCAGCAGCCAAGGGGCAGGGAAGAACTATGGCTACACCTTC. It is translated as CASSQGAGKNYGYTF. Combining the CDR3 with reference TRBV14 and TRBJ1-2 gives the whole variable domain EAGVTQFPSHSVIEKGQTVTLRCDPISGHDNLYWYRRVMGKEIKFLLHFVKESKQDESGMPNNRFLAERTGGTYSTLKVQPAELEDSGVYFCASSQGAGKNYGYTFGSGTRLTVV.

The chain couples TRBV7-3 to TRBJ2-3; TRBD1 agrees at 9 bases. Germline V gives CDR1 SGHTA, CDR2 FQGTGA. CDR3 length equals 14 residues. V gave up 5 bases and J gave up 4 bases; unmatched junction bases: 4. For the CDR3, the DNA is TGTGCCAGCAGCGAAAGGGACAGGGCAGATACGCAGTATTTT. It encodes CASSERDRADTQYF.

The V gene is TRBV6-5, the J gene TRBJ2-7; 10 positions match TRBD1. This CDR3 contains 16 residues. V dropped 7 bases and J dropped 3; count of bases not matched to a gene: 12. CDR1 and CDR2 (germline): MNHEY, SVGAGI. The chain's CDR3 is CASNPNLWTGGYEQYF. CDR3 coding DNA: TGTGCCAGCAACCCCAACCTTTGGACAGGGGGCTACGAGCAGTACTTC.

The chain has TRBV2 and TRBJ2-2; D is uncertain. CDR1 is SNHLY, CDR2 FYNNEI, per germline. The CDR3 totals 12 residues. Trimming removed 7 bases at V and 6 bases at J, with 9 bases between. CDR3 amino acids: CASNQGPGELFF. The DNA of the CDR3 is TGTGCCAGCAACCAAGGACCCGGGGAGCTGTTTTTT.

The rearrangement uses TRBV11-2 and TRBJ2-7; 11 bases fit TRBD1. Germline-derived CDR1 and CDR2 are SGHAT and FQNNGV. The CDR3 is 15 residues long. The ends lost 3 bases at V and 3 bases at J; junction bases unmatched: 4. The chain's CDR3 is CASSLTGQGDYEQYF. The CDR3 coding sequence is TGTGCCAGCAGCTTGACGGGACAGGGGGACTACGAGCAGTACTTC.